This T cell receptor (beta chain) appears in the sequencing data of a study of blood T cell repertoires in COVID-19. As originally analysed: Researchers report that nucleated cell counts were estimated from reference gene primer amplification. Method: immunoSEQ multiplex PCR; TCRdb's copy keeps in-frame clones and lacks some. The V and J calls and the clone size are those of that table, but D and trimming were determined from the DNA. The table lists roughly 300,000 clones, roughly nine tenths of them singletons. The CDR3 loop spans 12 amino acids. In germline, CDR1 is LGHDT, CDR2 YNNKEL (reference sequence). The V gene lost 0 bases and the J gene lost 6 bases, with 5 bases spanning the gap.

The TCR sequence derives from a woman in her thirties with COVID-19, enrolled during active disease. J is TRBJ1-1 and V is TRBV3-1 (or the pseudogene TRBV3-2); D gene ambiguous. Material for sequencing was peripheral blood. CDR3 bases: TGTGCCAGCAGCCAAGAAGCGGCTGAAGCTTTCTTT. Protein sequence: CASSQEAAEAFF.